These 19 T cell receptor beta chains came from one sample sequenced in a study of control samples from healthy donors and cancer patients. The data were produced by immunoSEQ multiplex PCR, yet TCRdb's version contains in-frame clones alone and is incomplete. The data show around 250,000 clones, about 80% seen once. Sequenced input: PBMCs. The receptors come from a woman in her sixties with lung cancer.

This clone was found a few times. V and J are TRBV5-1 and TRBJ2-5; D is ambiguous. With 2 bases removed from V and 3 bases from J, the gap between germline ends came to 2 bases. The CDR3 is 11 residues long. Germline values: CDR1 SGHRS, CDR2 YFSETQ. CDR3 amino acids: CASSFEETQYF. CDR3 sequence (DNA): TGCGCCAGCAGCTTTGAAGAGACCCAGTACTTC.

The rearrangement links TRBV2 to TRBJ1-5; D is possibly TRBD1 (6 bases). The V gene's germline CDR1 is SNHLY and CDR2 FYNNEI. CDR3 length equals 12 residues. V lost 2 bases, J lost 13 bases, and 12 bases lay in between. In DNA form, the CDR3 reads TGTGCCAGCAGTGAATGGGGGGGCGGGCAGCATTTT. Translation: CASSEWGGGQHF.

This CDR3 is CASSTSTGATGEQFF. Here the CDR3 DNA reads TGTGCCAGCTCAACATCAACGGGGGCAACAGGGGAGCAGTTCTTC. The gene calls are TRBV18 and TRBJ2-1; D may correspond to TRBD1 or TRBD2 (6 bases each). The germline V gene encodes CDR1 KGHSH and CDR2 LQKENI. This CDR3 contains 15 residues. V dropped 5 bases and J dropped 10 bases, with 21 bases sitting between them.

The V call is TRBV5-1, the J call TRBJ2-5; 9 bases align to TRBD2. The CDR3 length is 16 residues. The V segment lost 5 bases and the J segment 5 bases; nucleotides outside the gene matches: 13. Germline V CDR1 and CDR2: SGHRS, YFSETQ. CDR3 sequence (DNA): TGCGCCAGCAGTTGGTTAACTAGCGGGTCGGGGGAGACCCAGTACTTC. Protein: CASSWLTSGSGETQYF.

This chain links TRBV14 with TRBJ2-1; D may be TRBD2 (5 bases). The V gene lost 7 bases and the J gene lost 6 bases, with 13 bases spanning the gap. Germline V CDR1 and CDR2: SGHDN, FVKESK. The length of the CDR3 is 13 residues. CDR3 loop: CASTPGWSNEQFF. The CDR3 DNA reads TGTGCCAGCACCCCGGGGTGGAGCAATGAGCAGTTCTTC.

A remark on this clone: At one end the junction does not follow the germline gene, possibly because of a read error. The chain couples TRBV7-7 to TRBJ2-7; perhaps TRBD2 as D (6 bases). The CDR3 length is 15 residues. Germline V gene sequence: CDR1 SSHAT, CDR2 FNYEAQ (reference sequence). The CDR3 protein is CASTLVTSRYYEQYF. The CDR3 nucleotides read TGTGCTAGCACCCTGGTAACTAGCCGATACTACGAGCAGTACTTC. The full variable domain, in which reference TRBV7-7 and TRBJ2-7 provide the parts outside the CDR3, is GAGVSQSPRYKVTKRGQDVTLRCDPISSHATLYWYQQALGQGPEFLTYFNYEAQPDKSGLPSDRFSAERPEGSISTLTIQRTEQRDSAMYRCASTLVTSRYYEQYFGPGTRLTVT.

The V and J genes are TRBV11-2 and TRBJ1-1; tentative D call: TRBD1 (5 bases). Trimming removed 3 bases at V and 3 bases at J, with 8 bases between. Germline V gene data show CDR1 as SGHAT and CDR2 as FQNNGV. This CDR3 is 13 amino acids long. The CDR3 DNA sequence: TGTGCCAGCAGCTTCGACAGTGACACTGAAGCTTTCTTT. This translates into CASSFDSDTEAFF. Together with reference TRBV11-2 and TRBJ1-1, the CDR3 gives the full variable domain: EAGVAQSPRYKIIEKRQSVAFWCNPISGHATLYWYQQILGQGPKLLIQFQNNGVVDDSQLPKDRFSAERLKGVDSTLKIQPAKLEDSAVYLCASSFDSDTEAFFGQGTRLTVV.

V is TRBV20-1 and J is TRBJ2-7, with D uncertain. The germline V gene has CDR1 DFQATT and CDR2 SNEGSKA (reference sequence). V was clipped by 1 base and J by 6 bases, with 7 bases between them. The CDR3 consists of 11 residues. This chain's CDR3 is CSARAGTEQYF. In DNA, the CDR3 is TGCAGTGCTAGAGCGGGTACCGAGCAGTACTTC.

The DNA of the CDR3 is TGTGCCAGCAGCCCACAGGGTCGGAGCACCGGGGAGCTGTTTTTT. This encodes CASSPQGRSTGELFF. The chain uses TRBV7-9 and TRBJ2-2; D possibly corresponds to TRBD1 (6 bases). The CDR3 runs to 15 residues. Germline V CDR1 and CDR2: SEHNR, FQNEAQ (reference sequence). Trimming removed 5 bases at V and 4 bases at J, with 14 bases between.

Only a few counts were recorded for this clone. The CDR3 loop reads CASSLEPGPPKGLFF. The CDR3 bases are TGTGCCAGCAGCTTAGAACCGGGACCGCCGAAAGGACTGTTTTTT. The chain employs TRBV7-9 and TRBJ1-4; the D gene is possibly TRBD1 (5 bases). Per germline, CDR1 SEHNR and CDR2 FQNEAQ (reference sequence). The germline V and J ends were trimmed by 1 base and 13 bases, with 19 bases remaining between them. This CDR3 has 15 residues.

The chain carries TRBV23-1 and TRBJ2-5; D ambiguous. TRBV23-1 belongs to the ORF category, with a function that is uncertain. Trimming left V 10 bases short and J 1 base short, with 19 bases between. The CDR3 has 15 residues. The CDR3 spells CAIHCLSRAQETQYF. The CDR3 coding sequence is TGCGCCATCCACTGCCTGTCAAGGGCCCAAGAGACCCAGTACTTC.

This chain links TRBV2 with TRBJ1-1; the D gene is possibly TRBD1 (6 bases). The V end lost 3 bases, the J end lost 4 bases, and 9 bases lay between the germline ends. Germline V gives CDR1 SNHLY, CDR2 FYNNEI. The CDR3 sequence is 13 residues long. The CDR3 DNA sequence: TGTGCCAGCAGTGACAGGGGCATCACTGAAGCTTTCTTT. Encoded protein: CASSDRGITEAFF.

This clone appeared a few times. The chain joins TRBV4-1 to TRBJ2-1, with D perhaps TRBD1 (6 bases). In germline, CDR1 is MGHRA, CDR2 YSYEKL. The CDR3 covers 15 residues. V was cut by 0 bases and J by 9 bases, with 15 bases left in between. In nucleotides, the CDR3 is TGCGCCAGCAGCCAAGACTACAGGGTTTACCGTGAGCAGTTCTTC. Translation: CASSQDYRVYREQFF.

This clone was found once. The chain carries TRBV18 and TRBJ2-7, with 9 nucleotides matching TRBD1. Unmatched junction bases numbered 7, after V lost 2 bases and J lost 5 bases. Per the germline V gene, CDR1 is KGHSH and CDR2 is LQKENI. The CDR3 length is 15 residues. DNA for the CDR3: TGTGCCAGCTCACCATATCGGGACAGGGATGACGAGCAGTACTTC. This codes for CASSPYRDRDDEQYF.

CDR3 residues: CASSQDLMAGNTEAFF. CDR3 nucleotides: TGTGCCAGCAGCCAAGATCTTATGGCGGGGAACACTGAAGCTTTCTTT. V is TRBV3-1 (or the pseudogene TRBV3-2) and J is TRBJ1-1, with D uncertain. Trimming left V 0 bases short and J 1 base short, with 12 bases between. Germline CDR1 LGHDT, CDR2 YNNKEL (reference sequence). The CDR3 runs to 16 residues.

This clone was seen a handful of times. V gene TRBV4-2 combines with J gene TRBJ1-4; TRBD1 might be the D (5 bases). V was trimmed by 0 bases and J by 8 bases, leaving 10 bases between them. Germline CDR1 and CDR2: LGHNA and YNFKEQ. The CDR3 sequence is 14 residues long. CDR3 sequence: CASSQDRAEEKLFF. The CDR3 nucleotides read TGTGCCAGCAGCCAAGACAGGGCCGAAGAAAAACTGTTTTTT.

The chain combines TRBV19 with TRBJ2-1; weak D call: TRBD2 (5 bases). The CDR3 sequence is 14 residues long. Germline CDR1 is LNHDA and CDR2 is SQIVND (reference sequence). V lost 10 bases and J 5 bases, leaving 18 bases between the germline ends. The CDR3 spells CATAEGGFDNEQFF. The CDR3, as DNA: TGTGCCACGGCTGAGGGTGGGTTCGACAATGAGCAGTTCTTC.

This chain links TRBV6-1 with TRBJ1-1, with D possibly being TRBD1 (5 bases). The CDR3 length is 17 residues. Germline V lookup: CDR1 MNHNS, CDR2 SASEGT. V lost 0 bases and J lost 3, with 17 bases in between. The CDR3 DNA is TGTGCCAGCAGTGAAGCGCAGGGAACAGGAGCTTACACTGAAGCTTTCTTT. Translated, it gives CASSEAQGTGAYTEAFF.

This chain uses TRBV3-1 (or the pseudogene TRBV3-2) with TRBJ2-3, with 8 positions matching TRBD2. The CDR3 has 15 amino acids. The junction had 6 bases not matched to a gene; V was cut back by 1 base and J by 6 bases. Germline CDR1 LGHDT, CDR2 YNNKEL (reference sequence). CDR3 coding DNA: TGTGCCAGCAGCCAAGGTTTCGGGGGGGCTGATACGCAGTATTTT. This translates into CASSQGFGGADTQYF.